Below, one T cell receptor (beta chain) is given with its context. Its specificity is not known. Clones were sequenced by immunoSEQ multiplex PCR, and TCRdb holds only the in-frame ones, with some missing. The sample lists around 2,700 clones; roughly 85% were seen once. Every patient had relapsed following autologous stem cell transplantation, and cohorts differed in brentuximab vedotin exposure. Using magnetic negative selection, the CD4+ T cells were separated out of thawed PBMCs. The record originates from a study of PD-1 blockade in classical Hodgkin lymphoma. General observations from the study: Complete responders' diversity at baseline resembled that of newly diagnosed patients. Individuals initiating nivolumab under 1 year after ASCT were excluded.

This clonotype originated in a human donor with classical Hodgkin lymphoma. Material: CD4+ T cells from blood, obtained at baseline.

CDR3 amino acids: CASSIGTGGLGAFF. The CDR3 DNA reads TGTGCCAGTAGTATCGGGACAGGGGGCTTGGGAGCTTTCTTT. The chain uses TRBV19 and TRBJ1-1; TRBD1 agrees at 12 bases. Germline V gives CDR1 LNHDA, CDR2 SQIVND (reference sequence). V was clipped by 3 bases and J by 10 bases; unmatched bases: 6. This CDR3 has 14 residues.